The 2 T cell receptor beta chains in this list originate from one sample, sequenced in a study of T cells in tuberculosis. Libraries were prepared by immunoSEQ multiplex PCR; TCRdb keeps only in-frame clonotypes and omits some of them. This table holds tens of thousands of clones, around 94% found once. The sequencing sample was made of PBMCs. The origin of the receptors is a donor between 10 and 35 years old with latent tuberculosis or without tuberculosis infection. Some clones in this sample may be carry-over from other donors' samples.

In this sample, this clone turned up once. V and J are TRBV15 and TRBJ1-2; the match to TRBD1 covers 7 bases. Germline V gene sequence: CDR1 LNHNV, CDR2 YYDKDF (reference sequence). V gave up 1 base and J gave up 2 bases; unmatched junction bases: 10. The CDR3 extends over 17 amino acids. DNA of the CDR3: TGTGCCACCAGCAGAGGTATACAGACGGGACAGAACTATGGCTACACCTTC. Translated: CATSRGIQTGQNYGYTF.

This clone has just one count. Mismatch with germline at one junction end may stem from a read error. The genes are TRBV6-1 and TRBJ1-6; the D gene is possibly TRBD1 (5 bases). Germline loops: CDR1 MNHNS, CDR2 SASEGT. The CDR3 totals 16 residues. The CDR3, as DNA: TGTGCCAGCACTGAAAGAACGGGAGGGGAACATTCACCCCTCCACTTT. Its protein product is CASTERTGGEHSPLHF.